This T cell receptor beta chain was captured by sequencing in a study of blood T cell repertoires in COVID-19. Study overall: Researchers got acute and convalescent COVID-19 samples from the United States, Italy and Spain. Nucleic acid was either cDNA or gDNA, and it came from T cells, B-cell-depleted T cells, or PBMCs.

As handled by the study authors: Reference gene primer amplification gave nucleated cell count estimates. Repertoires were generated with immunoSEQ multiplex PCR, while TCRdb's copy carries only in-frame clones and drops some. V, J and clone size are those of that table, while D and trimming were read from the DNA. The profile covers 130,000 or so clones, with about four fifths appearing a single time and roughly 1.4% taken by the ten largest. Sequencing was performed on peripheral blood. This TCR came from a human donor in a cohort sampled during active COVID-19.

The CDR3 is CSVAGQGSTDTQYF. The DNA for the CDR3 is TGCAGCGTTGCAGGCCAGGGGAGCACAGATACGCAGTATTTT. The chain is built from TRBV29-1 and TRBJ2-3; D may be TRBD1 (6 bases). This CDR3 has 14 amino acids. Trimming took 4 bases from V and 0 from J, leaving 11 bases between them. CDR1 is SQVTM and CDR2 is ANQGSEA in the germline V gene.